This TCR beta chain was sequenced in a study of spatial heterogeneity in lung cancer. Study details: Each unique TCR and UMI combination was seen more than ten times on average in raw reads.

The time point here: sample taken at primary tumor resection. Unsorted whole RNA samples from tumor, nontumor lung or frozen PBMC were sequenced. Every TCR cDNA molecule bore a unique molecular identifier. TCRdb processed the 5' RACE reads anew with MiXCR; each CDR3 protein has one entry. The sample includes some 170 distinct CDR3 sequences, roughly a quarter of them seen just once. Germline lookup yields CDR1 WNHNN and CDR2 SYGVQD (reference sequence). V lost 5 bases, J lost 0 bases, and 3 bases lay in between. The CDR3 runs to 12 residues. Study-wide points: Among blood samples, ubiquitous expanded tumor TCRs appeared more at resection than at follow-up.

Worth noting for this clonotype: Its target is not known. This beta chain came through as a stray read in a library set up for alpha chains, and its size says little.

The sample here was PBMCs, taken at surgery. The gene calls are TRBV10-1 and TRBJ2-3; no definite D call. This sequence was found in a male donor with early-stage non-small cell lung cancer. The DNA of the CDR3 is TGCGCCAGCAGTTTCAGCACAGATACGCAGTATTTT. It encodes CASSFSTDTQYF.